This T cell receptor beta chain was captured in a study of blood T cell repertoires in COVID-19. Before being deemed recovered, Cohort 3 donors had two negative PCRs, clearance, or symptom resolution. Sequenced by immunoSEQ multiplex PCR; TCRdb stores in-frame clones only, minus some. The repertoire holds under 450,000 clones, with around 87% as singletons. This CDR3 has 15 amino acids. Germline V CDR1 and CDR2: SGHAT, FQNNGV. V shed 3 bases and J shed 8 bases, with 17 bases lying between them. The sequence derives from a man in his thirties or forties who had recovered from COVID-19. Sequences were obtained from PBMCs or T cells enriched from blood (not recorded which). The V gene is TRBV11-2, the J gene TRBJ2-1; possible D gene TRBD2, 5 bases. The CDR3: CASSFSPAARDEQFF. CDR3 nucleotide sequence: TGTGCCAGCAGCTTCTCCCCCGCAGCGAGGGATGAGCAGTTCTTC.